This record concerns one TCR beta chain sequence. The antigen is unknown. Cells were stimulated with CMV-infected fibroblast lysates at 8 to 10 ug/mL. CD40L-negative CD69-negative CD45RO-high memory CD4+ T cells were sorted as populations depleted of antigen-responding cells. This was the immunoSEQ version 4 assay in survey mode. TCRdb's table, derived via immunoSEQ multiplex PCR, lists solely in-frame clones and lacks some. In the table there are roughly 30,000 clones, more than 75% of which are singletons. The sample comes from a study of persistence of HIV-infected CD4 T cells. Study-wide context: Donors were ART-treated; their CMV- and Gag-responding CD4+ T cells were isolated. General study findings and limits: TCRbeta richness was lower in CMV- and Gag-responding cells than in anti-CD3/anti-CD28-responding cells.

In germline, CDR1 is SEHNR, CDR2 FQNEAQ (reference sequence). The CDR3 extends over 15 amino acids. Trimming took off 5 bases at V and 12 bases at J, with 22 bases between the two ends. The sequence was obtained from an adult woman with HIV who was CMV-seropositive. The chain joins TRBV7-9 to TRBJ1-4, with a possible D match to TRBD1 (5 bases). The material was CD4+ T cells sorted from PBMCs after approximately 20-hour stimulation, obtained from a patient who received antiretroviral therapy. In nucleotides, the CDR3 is TGTGCCAGCAGCCCCCGGACGGGGGAATTCGGGGAACTGTTTTTT. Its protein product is CASSPRTGEFGELFF.